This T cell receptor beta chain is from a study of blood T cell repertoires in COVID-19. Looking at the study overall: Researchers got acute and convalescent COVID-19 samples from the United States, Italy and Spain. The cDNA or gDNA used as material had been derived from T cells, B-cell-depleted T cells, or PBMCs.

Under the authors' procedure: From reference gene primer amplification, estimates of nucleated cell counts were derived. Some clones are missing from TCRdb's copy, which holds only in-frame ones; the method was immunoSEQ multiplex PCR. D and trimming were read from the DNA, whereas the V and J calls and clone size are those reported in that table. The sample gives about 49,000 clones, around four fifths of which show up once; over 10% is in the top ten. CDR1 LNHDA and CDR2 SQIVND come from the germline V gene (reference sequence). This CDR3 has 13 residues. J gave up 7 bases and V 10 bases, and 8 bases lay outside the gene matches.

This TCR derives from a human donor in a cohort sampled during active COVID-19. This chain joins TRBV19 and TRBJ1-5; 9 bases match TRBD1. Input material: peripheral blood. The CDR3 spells CATGTGTQQPQHF. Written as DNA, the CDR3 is TGTGCCACCGGGACAGGGACTCAGCAGCCCCAGCATTTT. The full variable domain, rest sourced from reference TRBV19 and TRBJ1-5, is DGGITQSPKYLFRKEGQNVTLSCEQNLNHDAMYWYRQDPGQGLRLIYYSQIVNDFQKGDIAEGYSVSREKKESFPLTVTSAQKNPTAFYLCATGTGTQQPQHFGDGTRLSIL.